This TCR beta chain was sequenced for a study of CD8 T cells in ankylosing spondylitis (dated by TCRdb to the late 2010s). Describing the broader study: To find TCR variants linked to disease, the study profiled T cell receptor beta repertoires in ankylosing spondylitis patients and healthy donors. In total, the full study cohort was made up of 110 or so healthy donors and approximately 27 ankylosing spondylitis patients. Samples of peripheral blood were taken, and for ankylosing spondylitis patients, synovial fluid was collected as well.

Sequencing used an Illumina HiSeq 2500. Quantitative 5'-RACE with molecular barcodes was used to prepare TCR beta libraries. For the original study's pipeline: Disease-linked TCR variants were identified with a new computational method built on a probabilistic model of VDJ rearrangement. TCRdb trimmed public reads at Q25 via fastp, called clones via MiXCR and kept in-frame beta chains. Records with the same CDR3 protein are collapsed into one entry carrying the most frequent genes and DNA. It is TCRdb's table, rather than the study itself, that gives the V and J calls and clone size. This sample gives about 240,000 distinct CDR3 sequences in total; approximately 9% of them show up just once. The top ten clones comprise nearly 7% of the sample. Based on the germline V gene (reference sequence), the CDR1 and CDR2 sequences are MNHEY and SMNVEV. The CDR3 covers 17 residues, taking in both the cysteine and the phenylalanine. The kept DNA is CDR3 alone, 51 bases in frame from the first base. V was cut back by 2 bases and J by 0 bases, leaving a gap of 11 bases between them.

What the study reported, not specific to this receptor: A TCR beta motif of fewer than 10 highly homologous amino acid variants appeared characteristic of blood from ankylosing spondylitis patients. Significant enrichment of the disease-linked clones was reported in matched synovial fluid samples from ankylosing spondylitis patients. Some of the motif variants had been reported before in the synovial fluid and blood of reactive arthritis patients, a finding that suggests common disease-initiation mechanisms. A CD8+ phenotype was shown by the disease-linked clones, which were found at relatively low frequencies in peripheral blood.

This clonotype appeared many times. Its recognized antigen is unknown. No base qualities exist here, and no much larger clone lies one base off it. The receptor chain draws on TRBV27 and TRBJ2-6; the D gene remains uncertain. This receptor was identified in a male donor with ankylosing spondylitis or in good health (not recorded which). Material for sequencing was blood, either unsorted or a sorted T cell fraction (not recorded which). The bases are TGTGCCAGCAGTTTAAGGACCCCCTACTCTGGGGCCAACGTCCTGACTTTC. Its amino acids are CASSLRTPYSGANVLTF. Here the CDR3 is joined to the reference TRBV27 and TRBJ2-6 genes, and the full variable domain is: EAQVTQNPRYLITVTGKKLTVTCSQNMNHEYMSWYRQDPGLGLRQIYYSMNVEVTDKGDVPEGYKVSRKEKRNFPLILESPSPNQTSLYFCASSLRTPYSGANVLTFGAGSRLTVL.